The next 28 T cell receptor beta chains were all read from a single sample in a study of regulatory T cells in long-lasting Graves disease. Time point here: newly diagnosed GD, antithyroid drugs for less than 3 months. PBMC RNA served as the TCR library source. With iRepertoire HTBI primers and Arm-PCR of CDR3 regions, TCR beta libraries were built. TCRdb recomputed calls from the multiplex PCR reads with MiXCR, one row per CDR3 protein. The sample shows a few hundred thousand distinct CDR3 sequences, roughly 13% of them seen only once. These data were also filed under a second study, of T cells in Graves' hyperthyroidism and ophthalmopathy.

This sample comprised peripheral blood mononuclear cells (PBMCs), obtained at new diagnosis, from a patient treated with antithyroid drugs. Receptors originate from a man aged 25-45 years with Graves disease.

J is TRBJ1-5 and V is TRBV19; D is unclear. The germline CDR1 and CDR2 sequences are LNHDA and SQIVND (reference sequence). The length of the CDR3 is 13 residues. V gave up 2 bases and J gave up 5 bases, with 7 bases separating them. CDR3 nucleotides: TGTGCCAGTAGTATATCCCGCGATCAGCCCCAGCATTTT. It yields the protein CASSISRDQPQHF.

The chain recombines TRBV19 with TRBJ1-1, with 9 bases matching TRBD1. Germline assignment: CDR1 LNHDA and CDR2 SQIVND (reference sequence). Trimming removed 4 bases from V and 3 bases from J; junction bases left unmatched: 12. This CDR3 comprises 17 residues. The CDR3 sequence: CASSTGYKRTGDTEAFF. The CDR3 DNA is TGTGCCAGTAGTACTGGATACAAACGGACAGGGGACACTGAAGCTTTCTTT.

This clonotype appeared many times. The chain has TRBV27 and TRBJ1-2, with D possibly matching TRBD1 (5 bases). CDR1 is MNHEY and CDR2 is SMNVEV in the germline V gene (reference sequence). The CDR3 covers 13 residues. V was pared by 0 bases and J by 6 bases, with 8 bases between. The CDR3 spells CASSLSTGHGYTF. The DNA for the CDR3 is TGTGCCAGCAGTTTATCTACAGGTCATGGCTACACCTTC.

The genes are TRBV6-1 and TRBJ1-6; 11 bases align to TRBD1. CDR1 and CDR2 (germline): MNHNS, SASEGT. Trimming at V came to 6 bases and at J to 9 bases, leaving 7 bases not matched to a gene. The CDR3 loop spans 15 amino acids. CDR3 amino acids: CASRTRGQGVSPLHF. The CDR3 coding sequence is TGTGCCAGCAGAACGAGGGGACAGGGGGTTTCACCCCTCCACTTT.

Regarding this clonotype: Given the absence of the conserved phenylalanine or tryptophan at the CDR3 end, a read error is likely. The chain couples TRBV6-2 or TRBV6-3 to TRBJ2-1; D tentatively fits TRBD1 or TRBD2 (5 bases each). CDR1 is MNHEY and CDR2 is SVGEGT in the germline V gene. The CDR3 spans 16 residues. V lost 4 bases to trimming and J lost 8 bases, with 21 bases between them. Here the CDR3 reads CASSSHPGRGNDEQFI. CDR3 sequence (DNA): TGTGCCAGCAGTTCCCATCCGGGACGGGGTAATGATGAGCAGTTCATC.

The J gene is TRBJ2-7, the V gene TRBV27, with 7 bases identical to TRBD1. Germline V gene lookup returns CDR1 MNHEY and CDR2 SMNVEV (reference sequence). The CDR3 covers 16 residues. V was pared by 7 bases and J by 5 bases, with 17 bases of the junction left unmatched. CDR3 in amino acids: CASTPNGAGGIHEQYF. The CDR3 DNA sequence: TGTGCCAGCACCCCAAATGGGGCAGGGGGTATCCACGAGCAGTACTTC.

This clonotype was recorded many times. The chain recombines TRBV7-9 with TRBJ2-1; TRBD2 matches at 8 bases. The CDR3 covers 14 residues. Trimming removed 6 bases from V and 13 bases from J; junction bases left unmatched: 14. CDR1 is SEHNR and CDR2 is FQNEAQ in the germline V gene (reference sequence). The CDR3, as DNA: TGTGCCAGCAGTCGAGCGGGAGTGGGCCTCCATCAGTTCTTC. It is translated as CASSRAGVGLHQFF.

This clonotype was counted ten times or more. The chain carries TRBV27 and TRBJ2-1; 12 positions match TRBD2. This CDR3 is built from 14 residues. The ends lost 8 bases at V and 4 bases at J; junction bases unmatched: 3. CDR1 and CDR2 (germline): MNHEY, SMNVEV (reference sequence). CDR3 DNA sequence: TGTGCCAGCCGGACTAGCGGGAATTACAATGAGCAGTTCTTC. Translation gives CASRTSGNYNEQFF.

The table lists this clonotype with many counts. The V and J genes are TRBV2 and TRBJ2-7; tentatively, D is TRBD2 (6 bases). The V gene's germline CDR1 is SNHLY and CDR2 FYNNEI. Trimming took off 2 bases at V and 3 bases at J, with 14 bases between the two ends. This CDR3 has 15 amino acids. The CDR3 nucleotides are TGTGCCAGCAGTGAACTGCCCGGGGGACTCTACGAGCAGTACTTC. This gives the protein CASSELPGGLYEQYF.

At least ten counts were recorded for this clonotype. The CDR3 DNA follows: TGTGCCAGCAGCCAAGCGCTGGCGGGTGAGCAGTTCTTC. It codes for CASSQALAGEQFF. The chain has TRBV3-1 and TRBJ2-1, with D possibly matching TRBD2 (5 bases). V shed 1 base and J shed 9 bases, with 10 bases lying between them. The germline V gene encodes CDR1 LGHDT and CDR2 YNNKEL (reference sequence). CDR3 length equals 13 residues.

Only a few counts were recorded for this clonotype. This chain connects TRBV19 to TRBJ1-5; TRBD1 aligns across 9 bases. After removal of 0 bases from V and 8 bases from J, the junction contained 2 bases not matched to a gene. The CDR3 is 14 residues long. Germline loops: CDR1 LNHDA, CDR2 SQIVND (reference sequence). CDR3 DNA sequence: TGTGCCAGTAGTATAGAACAGGGGGCAGAGCCCCAGCATTTT. It yields the protein CASSIEQGAEPQHF.

With respect to this clonotype: One base away lies a much larger clone, so this may be a sequencing read error. This rearrangement joins TRBV7-9 to TRBJ2-7; 8 nucleotides match TRBD2. CDR1 is SEHNR, CDR2 FQNEAQ, per germline (reference sequence). V was pared by 5 bases and J by 7 bases, with 16 bases of the junction left unmatched. This CDR3 is 16 amino acids long. The CDR3 sequence is CASSAYRLANYNEQYF. CDR3 DNA sequence: TGTGCCAGCAGCGCCTACCGACTAGCGAACTACAATGAGCAGTACTTC.

This chain links TRBV29-1 with TRBJ2-3; a weak D match, TRBD2 (6 bases). The CDR3 is 15 amino acids. Between the trimmed V and J ends, which lost 1 base and 7 bases, there was a span of 18 bases. Looked up from germline, CDR1 is SQVTM and CDR2 is ANQGSEA. CDR3 sequence: CSVEVQRAVTNTQYF. CDR3 DNA: TGCAGCGTTGAAGTGCAGCGGGCCGTGACGAATACGCAGTATTTT.

This clonotype has ten or more counts. The chain has TRBV20-1 and TRBJ2-2; 8 positions match TRBD1. J was trimmed by 4 bases and V by 5 bases; bases with no gene match: 3. Germline CDR1 reads DFQATT; CDR2 reads SNEGSKA (reference sequence). This CDR3 region has 13 residues. The CDR3 loop reads CSAQQGGTGELFF. CDR3 bases: TGCAGTGCTCAACAGGGGGGCACCGGGGAGCTGTTTTTT.

With regard to this clonotype: A junction end diverges from the germline sequence, so it may reflect a read error. The chain employs TRBV6-5 and TRBJ2-1; 12 bases line up with TRBD2. Germline assignment: CDR1 MNHEY and CDR2 SVGAGI. The CDR3 runs to 16 residues. The DNA for the CDR3 is TGTGCCAGCAGTCACTCCGGGACTAGCGGGTCGGGTGAGCAGTTCTTC. This translates into CASSHSGTSGSGEQFF.

The chain recombines TRBV20-1 with TRBJ2-7; D remains ambiguous. CDR1 is DFQATT and CDR2 is SNEGSKA in the germline V gene (reference sequence). The CDR3 covers 13 residues. V gave up 8 bases and J gave up 0 bases, with 14 bases separating them. For the CDR3, the DNA is TGCAGTTCACCCGGACCTAGCTCCTACGAGCAGTACTTC. Its translation is CSSPGPSSYEQYF.

J is TRBJ2-1 and V is TRBV18; possibly TRBD2 for D (5 bases). V dropped 8 bases and J dropped 1 base, with 9 bases sitting between them. CDR1 is KGHSH, CDR2 LQKENI, per germline. The CDR3 covers 13 residues. The CDR3 bases are TGTGCCAGCGTTGGAGGATCCTACAATGAGCAGTTCTTC. Protein product: CASVGGSYNEQFF.

Ten or more counts support this clonotype. A read error may produce the germline difference seen at one junction end. The rearrangement joins TRBV6-1 to TRBJ2-7; 8 nucleotides agree with TRBD2. The germline V gene has CDR1 MNHNS and CDR2 SASEGT. The CDR3 has 13 amino acids. The CDR3 sequence is CASREGLANEQYF. DNA of the CDR3: TGTGCCAGCAGGGAAGGACTAGCTAACGAGCAGTACTTC.

Comments on this clonotype: Being one base from a much bigger clone, this may be a read error. The V gene is TRBV30, the J gene TRBJ2-1; D is unresolved. This CDR3 contains 11 residues. CDR1 and CDR2 from the germline V gene are GTSNPN and SVGIG (reference sequence). The CDR3 bases are TGTGCCTTCAGCAGGATCAATGAGCAGCTCTTC. Translated: CAFSRINEQLF.

Many counts were recorded for this clonotype. The gene calls are TRBV6-2 or TRBV6-3 and TRBJ2-2; no reliable D call. Per germline, CDR1 MNHEY and CDR2 SVGEGT. The V end was cut by 5 bases, the J end by 5 bases, with 6 bases between. The CDR3 is made up of 12 amino acids. Here the CDR3 reads CASSATTGELFF. The CDR3 bases are TGTGCCAGCAGTGCCACGACCGGGGAGCTGTTTTTT.

In its sample, this clonotype was seen a few times. The rearrangement links TRBV7-9 to TRBJ2-2; no clear D. V lost 6 bases and J lost 6, with 8 bases in between. Germline lookup yields CDR1 SEHNR and CDR2 FQNEAQ (reference sequence). This CDR3 comprises 12 residues. The CDR3 sequence is CASRLYAGELFF. DNA of the CDR3: TGTGCCAGCAGGTTGTACGCCGGGGAGCTGTTTTTT.

Note on this clonotype: Because the CDR3 is missing its conserved closing phenylalanine or tryptophan, this is likely a read error. The gene calls are TRBV30 and TRBJ1-2, with D perhaps matching TRBD1 (5 bases). Germline V lookup: CDR1 GTSNPN, CDR2 SVGIG (reference sequence). This CDR3 contains 12 residues. V gave up 3 bases and J gave up 3 bases, with 8 bases separating them. CDR3 nucleotide sequence: TGTGCCTGGAGAGAGGGGTACTATGGCTACACCTCC. It is translated as CAWREGYYGYTS.

As to this clonotype: A much larger clone sits a single nucleotide away, making a read error possible. The V gene is TRBV5-5, the J gene TRBJ1-1; 7 nucleotides match TRBD1. J lost 6 bases, V lost 3 bases, and 17 bases had no gene match. CDR1 SGHKS and CDR2 YYEKEE come from the germline V gene (reference sequence). The CDR3 totals 17 residues. CDR3 region: CASSSLRQGVRDAEAFF. Written as DNA, the CDR3 is TGTGCCAGCAGCTCCCTCCGACAGGGAGTCCGGGACGCTGAAGCTTTCTTT.

This clonotype has ten or more counts. This chain connects TRBV27 to TRBJ2-3, with 10 bases lining up with TRBD2. Trimming removed 5 bases from V and 3 bases from J; junction bases left unmatched: 5. CDR3 length equals 15 residues. The V gene's germline CDR1 is MNHEY and CDR2 SMNVEV (reference sequence). The CDR3 sequence: CASSPLAGATDTQYF. In DNA form, the CDR3 reads TGTGCCAGCAGTCCCCTAGCGGGGGCTACAGATACGCAGTATTTT.

The sample holds one count of this clonotype. Since a much larger clone is just one base distant, this may be a read error. The conserved phenylalanine or tryptophan normally closing the CDR3 is absent here, so this likely arose from a read error. The chain employs TRBV7-9 and TRBJ1-5, with 7 bases lining up with TRBD1. The V segment lost 6 bases and the J segment 2 bases; nucleotides outside the gene matches: 13. Germline values: CDR1 SEHNR, CDR2 FQNEAQ (reference sequence). The CDR3 runs 17 residues. The CDR3 coding sequence is TGTGCCAGCAGTTCACAGGGGACCCTCGATGGCAATCAGCCCCAGCATATT. Protein sequence: CASSSQGTLDGNQPQHI.

This chain links TRBV20-1 with TRBJ2-2, with D possibly matching TRBD2 (5 bases). V was cut by 2 bases and J by 5 bases, with 18 bases left in between. Germline V gene lookup returns CDR1 DFQATT and CDR2 SNEGSKA (reference sequence). This CDR3 is 16 amino acids long. Written as DNA, the CDR3 is TGCAGTGCTAGACACCCCCCACGGGATCGAACCGGGGAGCTGTTTTTT. This translates into CSARHPPRDRTGELFF.

This clonotype was counted ten times or more. This chain links TRBV9 with TRBJ2-7; D unresolved. Germline lookup yields CDR1 SGDLS and CDR2 YYNGEE. This CDR3 comprises 14 residues. Trimming removed 0 bases from V and 0 bases from J, with 7 bases in between. The CDR3 bases are TGTGCCAGCAGCGTAGGTTGGAGCTCCTACGAGCAGTACTTC. Translating it yields CASSVGWSSYEQYF. Full variable domain (missing parts from reference TRBV9 and TRBJ2-7): DSGVTQTPKHLITATGQRVTLRCSPRSGDLSVYWYQQSLDQGLQFLIQYYNGEERAKGNILERFSAQQFPDLHSELNLSSLELGDSALYFCASSVGWSSYEQYFGPGTRLTVT.

This clonotype has a count of ten or more. The chain is built from TRBV7-8 and TRBJ2-5; D is perhaps TRBD1 (6 bases). Germline V gene data show CDR1 as SGHVS and CDR2 as FQNEAQ. Trimming cost V 5 bases and J 3 bases, with 13 bases left between them. The CDR3 runs 14 residues. CDR3 residues: CASSPQGGEETQYF. The CDR3 region has the DNA TGTGCCAGCAGCCCACAGGGTGGAGAAGAGACCCAGTACTTC.